This T cell receptor (beta chain) was captured in a study of cytomegalovirus exposure and HLA in healthy donors. Study-wide points: Cytomegalovirus status was reportedly diagnosed by the classifier with high specificity and sensitivity. A few of the chains that were CMV-associated were confirmed in vitro to be specific for CMV antigens. In most subjects, TCR beta sequences reportedly gave accurate predictions of HLA-A and HLA-B alleles.

About this clone: What it recognizes is unknown.

This CDR3 comprises 18 residues. V shed 1 base and J 3 bases; nucleotides not matched to a gene: 11. Germline V gives CDR1 MGHRA, CDR2 YSYEKL. In the PCR, 60 Vbeta and 13 Jbeta primers were used. Clones were sequenced by immunoSEQ multiplex PCR, and TCRdb holds only the in-frame ones, with some missing. Among 150,000 to 200,000 clones, under 70% were seen once, and the ten largest hold more than 9%. The chain joins TRBV4-1 to TRBJ2-3; 9 bases are a match to TRBD2. The specimen was PBMCs. The source of this sequence is a man between 25 and 39 years old in good health and CMV-seropositive. The CDR3 reads CASSQGTPLAGGTDTQYF. The DNA of the CDR3 is TGCGCCAGCAGCCAAGGGACCCCTTTGGCGGGAGGGACAGATACGCAGTATTTT.